The present TCR beta chain was sequenced within a study of post-analysis software for immune sequencing data. Study information: Disease courses included relapsing-remitting, secondary progressive and progressive-relapsing multiple sclerosis. General study points: Among four or five TRBV segments more frequent in patients than controls were TRBV5-6, TRBV5-1 and TRBV20-1.

Built from TCR beta cDNA, the libraries had unique molecular identifiers in them. Input populations of about 0.95 to 11 million T cells gave rise to around 480,000 cDNA molecules. Each CDR3 protein is one row after TCRdb ran MiXCR on the PCR reads. Here the sample spans approximately 660,000 distinct CDR3 sequences, more than 50% being singletons. Trimming stripped 1 base from V and 1 base from J, with 8 bases between. The germline V gene encodes CDR1 SEHNR and CDR2 FQNEAQ (reference sequence). The CDR3 runs to 15 residues. Concerning this clonotype itself: Its specificity is not known.

This TCR came from a girl aged 2-10 years with multiple sclerosis. The chain joins TRBV7-9 to TRBJ2-4; maybe TRBD2 (7 bases). Sample: blood. The CDR3 region is CASSLEGGAKNIQYF. The CDR3, as DNA: TGTGCCAGCAGCTTAGAGGGGGGGGCCAAAAACATTCAGTACTTC.